These 14 T cell receptor beta chains were all obtained from the same sample, sequenced in a study of blood T cell repertoires in COVID-19. Using immunoSEQ multiplex PCR, the repertoire was profiled, and TCRdb retains in-frame clones only, with some absent. The sample has some 230,000 clones; around 83% are singletons. The sample was peripheral blood. Every receptor here comes from a woman between 45 and 60 years old with COVID-19, enrolled during active disease.

The chain combines TRBV6-5 with TRBJ1-2; TRBD1 aligns across 9 bases. After removal of 2 bases from V and 8 bases from J, the junction contained 6 bases not matched to a gene. The V gene's germline CDR1 is MNHEY and CDR2 SVGAGI. The CDR3 extends over 14 amino acids. DNA of the CDR3: TGTGCCAGCAGTTACGTGGGACAGGGCCAGGGCTACACCTTC. Translation: CASSYVGQGQGYTF.

The chain recombines TRBV6-1 with TRBJ2-2; D is possibly TRBD1 (5 bases). Per germline, CDR1 MNHNS and CDR2 SASEGT. The CDR3 extends over 16 amino acids. V was trimmed by 2 bases and J by 6 bases, leaving 16 bases between them. CDR3 in DNA: TGTGCCAGCAGTGAATTCTCTTCGTGGGGCCCCGGGGAGCTGTTTTTT. This codes for CASSEFSSWGPGELFF.

The rearrangement uses TRBV19 and TRBJ1-2, with 8 positions matching TRBD1. The CDR3 contains 17 residues. V trimming: 6 bases; J trimming: 0 bases; junction bases outside the gene matches: 12. Germline V gives CDR1 LNHDA, CDR2 SQIVND (reference sequence). The CDR3 spells CASRGLQTGVPNYGYTF. CDR3 bases: TGTGCCAGTAGGGGCCTTCAGACAGGGGTTCCTAACTATGGCTACACCTTC.

To note about this clone: A junction boundary mismatches the germline segment, possibly from a read error. The chain joins TRBV3-1 (or the pseudogene TRBV3-2) to TRBJ2-1, with 12 positions matching TRBD2. The germline gives CDR1 LGHDT, CDR2 YNNKEL (reference sequence). CDR3 length: 15 amino acids. The CDR3 DNA is TGTGCCAGCAGCCACCGCCTAGCGGGGGGGCGATATTTGCTCTTC. Amino acid sequence: CASSHRLAGGRYLLF.

This sequence joins TRBV6-6 and TRBJ1-2; no reliable D call. CDR1 MNHNY and CDR2 SVGAGI come from the germline V gene (reference sequence). V shed 2 bases and J shed 3 bases, with 13 bases lying between them. This CDR3 region has 15 residues. DNA for the CDR3: TGTGCCAGCAGTTACGCTTCCGGGTGGGACTATGGCTACACCTTC. It encodes CASSYASGWDYGYTF.

The V and J genes are TRBV14 and TRBJ2-1, with D perhaps matching TRBD2 (5 bases). The CDR3 is 13 amino acids. The germline CDR1 and CDR2 sequences are SGHDN and FVKESK. V lost 0 bases and J 15 bases, leaving 15 bases between the germline ends. CDR3 sequence (DNA): TGTGCCAGCAGCCAAGAGGGGAGTCGGGTTAGGTTCTTC. It yields the protein CASSQEGSRVRFF. The full variable domain, in which reference TRBV14 and TRBJ2-1 provide the parts outside the CDR3, is EAGVTQFPSHSVIEKGQTVTLRCDPISGHDNLYWYRRVMGKEIKFLLHFVKESKQDESGMPNNRFLAERTGGTYSTLKVQPAELEDSGVYFCASSQEGSRVRFFGPGTRLTVL.

The V and J genes are TRBV24-1 and TRBJ2-5; TRBD1 matches 7 bases. Looked up from germline, CDR1 is KGHDR and CDR2 is SFDVKD. The CDR3 is 15 residues long. Trimming cost V 4 bases and J 4 bases; bases outside gene matches: 8. Written as DNA, the CDR3 is TGTGCCACCAGTGACCACAAGGGGGCCGGAGAGACCCAGTACTTC. Protein: CATSDHKGAGETQYF.

V usage is TRBV5-6 and J usage is TRBJ1-2; D gene unclear. The CDR3 is 13 residues long. The V end lost 2 bases, the J end lost 3 bases, and 8 bases lay between the germline ends. The germline gives CDR1 SGHDT, CDR2 YYEEEE. CDR3 amino acids: CASSLPPDYGYTF. In DNA form, the CDR3 reads TGTGCCAGCAGCTTACCCCCAGACTATGGCTACACCTTC.

Only one count was recorded for this clone. The chain combines TRBV6-5 with TRBJ2-2; TRBD1 might be the D (5 bases). This CDR3 has 15 residues. The V end was cut by 4 bases, the J end by 3 bases, with 12 bases between. CDR1 and CDR2 (germline): MNHEY, SVGAGI. The CDR3 sequence is CASSLSSGHTGELFF. In DNA, the CDR3 is TGTGCCAGCAGTTTATCCTCAGGGCACACCGGGGAGCTGTTTTTT.

This chain connects TRBV19 to TRBJ1-1; 10 bases line up with TRBD1. Looked up from germline, CDR1 is LNHDA and CDR2 is SQIVND (reference sequence). The CDR3 sequence is 15 residues long. Losses at the gene ends were 10 bases for V and 1 base for J; bases not matched to a gene: 9. The CDR3 loop is CATSLRTGGNTEAFF. CDR3 bases: TGTGCCACAAGCCTCCGGACAGGGGGGAACACTGAAGCTTTCTTT.

The CDR3 region is CASSSAGQTPEAFF. CDR3 DNA sequence: TGTGCCAGCAGTTCGGCGGGACAGACCCCTGAAGCTTTCTTT. The rearrangement uses TRBV6-2 or TRBV6-3 and TRBJ1-1; TRBD1 agrees at 7 bases. Germline V gene lookup returns CDR1 MNHEY and CDR2 SVGEGT. J gave up 6 bases and V 4 bases, and 8 bases lay outside the gene matches. The CDR3 is made up of 14 amino acids.

The chain links TRBV12-5 to TRBJ2-4; D not resolved. The CDR3 totals 17 residues. Trimming shortened V by 7 bases and J by 0 bases, and 19 bases separated the two germline ends. Germline V gene lookup returns CDR1 LGHNT and CDR2 FRNRAP. In nucleotides, the CDR3 is TGTGCTAGTGTCCATCGGCCGGGTGCCCTAGCCAAAAACATTCAGTACTTC. Encoded protein: CASVHRPGALAKNIQYF.

The chain uses TRBV10-3 and TRBJ1-2, with D hard to call. The CDR3 totals 15 residues. Germline V CDR1 and CDR2: ENHRY, SYGVKD. Trimming left V 0 bases short and J 4 bases short, with 12 bases between. CDR3 nucleotide sequence: TGTGCCATCAGTGAGTCGGGCGGACTTGGCTATGGCTACACCTTC. It encodes CAISESGGLGYGYTF.

The chain employs TRBV12-3 or TRBV12-4 and TRBJ2-1, with D perhaps TRBD2 (5 bases). With 8 bases removed from V and 8 bases from J, the gap between germline ends came to 13 bases. The CDR3 is made up of 12 amino acids. As DNA, the CDR3 is TGTGCCAGCGGGTGGCTAGCCTATGAGCAGTTCTTC. Translated, it gives CASGWLAYEQFF.